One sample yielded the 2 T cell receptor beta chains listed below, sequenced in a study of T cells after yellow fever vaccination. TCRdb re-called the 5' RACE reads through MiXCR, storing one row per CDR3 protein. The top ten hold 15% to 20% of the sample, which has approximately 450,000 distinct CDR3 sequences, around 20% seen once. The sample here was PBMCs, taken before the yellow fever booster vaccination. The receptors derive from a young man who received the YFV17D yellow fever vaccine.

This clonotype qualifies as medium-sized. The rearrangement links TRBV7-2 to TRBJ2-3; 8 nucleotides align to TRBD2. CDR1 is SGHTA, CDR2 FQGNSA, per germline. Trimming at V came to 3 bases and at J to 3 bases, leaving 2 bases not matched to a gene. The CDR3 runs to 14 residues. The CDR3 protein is CASSFVAGTDTQYF. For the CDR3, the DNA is TGTGCCAGCAGCTTCGTAGCGGGGACAGATACGCAGTATTTT.

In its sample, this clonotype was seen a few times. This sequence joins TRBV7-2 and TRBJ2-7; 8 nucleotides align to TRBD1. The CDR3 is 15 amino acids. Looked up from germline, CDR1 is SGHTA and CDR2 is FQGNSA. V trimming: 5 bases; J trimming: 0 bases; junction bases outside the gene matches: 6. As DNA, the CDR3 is TGTGCCAGCAGCCGGGACAGGCTCAGCTCCTACGAGCAGTACTTC. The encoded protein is CASSRDRLSSYEQYF.